The clone carrying this T cell receptor beta chain was counted a few times. One entry per CDR3 protein results from TCRdb running MiXCR on the RT-PCR reads. The sample lists hundreds of thousands of distinct CDR3 sequences, approximately 17% occurring once. These data originate in a study of response to subunit inactivated influenza vaccine. This CDR3 is built from 13 residues. V lost 5 bases, J lost 2 bases, and 6 bases stayed unmatched. The V gene's germline CDR1 is DFQATT and CDR2 SNEGSKA (reference sequence). This sample comprised PBMCs from blood, obtained about 5 days after vaccination. The chain links TRBV20-1 to TRBJ2-7, with 7 bases matching TRBD1. The sequence was collected from a man in his fifties who received an inactivated influenza vaccine. The CDR3 loop is CSAGNRGTYEQYF. The CDR3 region has the DNA TGCAGTGCTGGGAACAGGGGTACCTACGAGCAGTACTTC.